This T cell receptor (beta chain) stems from a study of CD8 T cells in Susac syndrome. The sequenced target, TCR beta, came from blood CD8+ and CD4+ T cells. The CD8+ and CD4+ T cells were negatively isolated, with the TEMRA cells enriched by FACS. Random hexamers were used to reverse transcribe the RNA input (about 0.45 to 1 ug). Amplification of TCR beta CDR3 was carried out by immunoSEQ multiplex PCR, which covered 54 Vbeta and 13 Jbeta segments. TCRdb recomputed calls from the immunoSEQ multiplex PCR reads with MiXCR, one row per CDR3 protein. Among more than 120,000 distinct CDR3 sequences listed, roughly 94% were seen once. The CDR3 is 15 residues long. Deletions cut 7 bases from V and 0 bases from J, with 15 bases between.

The TCR was taken from a human donor in good health. The chain joins TRBV12-3 or TRBV12-4 to TRBJ2-5; tentatively, D is TRBD1 or TRBD2 (5 bases each). Sequencing input: CD4+ T cells from PBMCs. In DNA, the CDR3 is TGTGCCAGCATTTCAGCAGAGGGGTACCAAGAGACCCAGTACTTC. Translating it yields CASISAEGYQETQYF.